The table lists the clone carrying this TCR beta chain with a count of one. These data belong to a study of cytomegalovirus exposure and HLA in healthy donors. 60 Vbeta and 13 Jbeta primers were used in PCR. As originally analysed: Unique TCR beta chains numbered about 80 million in a later analysis, with roughly 10 million shared. Sequenced by immunoSEQ multiplex PCR; TCRdb stores in-frame clones only, minus some. V and J calls and clone size are those listed in that table; D and trimming were worked out from the DNA. The sample contains around 180,000 clones, around 75% of which appear only once. The CDR3 runs to 13 residues. Trimming shortened V by 6 bases and J by 5 bases, and 12 bases separated the two germline ends. Germline CDR1 reads SGHRS; CDR2 reads YFSETQ.

The chain joins TRBV5-1 to TRBJ2-1; D unclear. The sequence derives from a woman in her fifties or sixties in good health and CMV-seronegative. Sequenced input: PBMCs. CDR3 in DNA: TGCGCCAGCACAGCGATTCTTAACAATGAGCAGTTCTTC. Translated: CASTAILNNEQFF.